The 13 T cell receptor beta chains below were found in one sample sequenced in a study of cytomegalovirus exposure and HLA in healthy donors. The protocol was immunoSEQ multiplex PCR, while the TCRdb copy is restricted to in-frame clones and leaves out a portion. This repertoire shows 40,000 to 55,000 clones, over 75% found once; its top ten account for about 6.7%. What was sequenced was PBMCs. These receptors all come from a woman aged 25-40 years in good health and CMV-seronegative.

J is TRBJ2-1 and V is TRBV27; 14 nucleotides line up with TRBD2. The CDR3 consists of 17 residues. CDR1 and CDR2 from the germline V gene are MNHEY and SMNVEV (reference sequence). The V gene end was trimmed by 2 bases and the J gene end by 6 bases; junction bases not matched to a gene: 6. DNA of the CDR3: TGTGCCAGCAGTTTAGGGACTAGCGGGAGATATATCAATGAGCAGTTCTTC. This encodes CASSLGTSGRYINEQFF.

The V call is TRBV27, the J call TRBJ2-2; D is undetermined. The germline V and J ends were trimmed by 1 base and 1 base, with 7 bases remaining between them. CDR3 length equals 15 residues. Germline V lookup: CDR1 MNHEY, CDR2 SMNVEV (reference sequence). CDR3 sequence reads: CASSLYGQNTGELFF. The CDR3 DNA sequence: TGTGCCAGCAGTTTATATGGGCAGAACACCGGGGAGCTGTTTTTT.

This rearrangement joins TRBV28 to TRBJ2-7, with 7 bases lining up with TRBD1. The trim removed 5 bases at V and 3 bases at J, leaving 7 bases unmatched. The CDR3 covers 14 residues. Germline assignment: CDR1 MDHEN and CDR2 SYDVKM. The CDR3 region has the DNA TGTGCCAGCAGTACCGACAGGGACGTCTACGAGCAGTACTTC. The encoded protein is CASSTDRDVYEQYF.

The chain uses TRBV6-1 and TRBJ2-7; D is ambiguous. The germline gives CDR1 MNHNS, CDR2 SASEGT. The CDR3 totals 11 residues. Trimming stripped 4 bases from V and 4 bases from J, with 5 bases between. Here the CDR3 reads CASSGYYEQYF. CDR3 nucleotides: TGTGCCAGCAGTGGTTATTACGAGCAGTACTTC.

The sample holds a few counts of this clone. This chain links TRBV9 with TRBJ1-2; tentative D call: TRBD1 (5 bases). The length of the CDR3 is 14 residues. With 0 bases removed from V and 3 bases from J, the gap between germline ends came to 9 bases. CDR1 and CDR2 from the germline V gene are SGDLS and YYNGEE. Written as DNA, the CDR3 is TGTGCCAGCAGCGTAGGGGGGGGAGACTATGGCTACACCTTC. Translated: CASSVGGGDYGYTF.

CDR3 sequence: CASSVLDRGNIQYF. In nucleotides, the CDR3 is TGTGCCAGCAGCGTTTTAGACAGGGGTAACATTCAGTACTTC. The chain combines TRBV9 with TRBJ2-4, with 8 bases matching TRBD1. V shed 2 bases and J 7 bases; nucleotides not matched to a gene: 5. CDR3 length: 14 amino acids. Per germline, CDR1 SGDLS and CDR2 YYNGEE. The complete variable domain, with remaining parts taken from reference TRBV9 and TRBJ2-4, reads DSGVTQTPKHLITATGQRVTLRCSPRSGDLSVYWYQQSLDQGLQFLIQYYNGEERAKGNILERFSAQQFPDLHSELNLSSLELGDSALYFCASSVLDRGNIQYFGAGTRLSVL.

This chain joins TRBV19 and TRBJ1-3; a weak D match, TRBD1 (5 bases). CDR3 length: 18 residues. The germline V gene has CDR1 LNHDA and CDR2 SQIVND (reference sequence). Trimming pared 7 bases from V and 0 bases from J, leaving 22 bases between. The CDR3 sequence: CASKLLLGQGTSGNTIYF. In nucleotides, the CDR3 is TGTGCCAGTAAATTGCTTTTGGGGCAGGGTACCTCTGGAAACACCATATATTTT.

This clone has just one count. V usage is TRBV5-1 and J usage is TRBJ2-3; D call uncertain. CDR1 and CDR2 (germline): SGHRS, YFSETQ. Trimming left V 3 bases short and J 6 bases short, with 5 bases between. The CDR3 has 11 amino acids. Here the CDR3 DNA reads TGCGCCAGCAGCTCCCTTGATACGCAGTATTTT. Translated, it gives CASSSLDTQYF.

The chain carries TRBV7-9 and TRBJ1-1, with D possibly being TRBD1 (6 bases). The germline gives CDR1 SEHNR, CDR2 FQNEAQ (reference sequence). The CDR3 contains 13 residues. V lost 7 bases and J 5 bases, leaving 14 bases between the germline ends. The CDR3 protein is CASTPGQVTEAFF. The CDR3 coding sequence is TGTGCCAGCACTCCGGGACAAGTAACTGAAGCTTTCTTT.

This chain joins TRBV11-3 and TRBJ2-1; D perhaps matches TRBD2 (7 bases). CDR1 is SGHNT, CDR2 YENEEA, per germline. V lost 5 bases, J lost 2 bases, and 19 bases lay in between. The CDR3 extends over 17 amino acids. The CDR3 reads CASSLRGGEGPYNEQFF. The CDR3 region has the DNA TGTGCCAGCAGCCTCAGGGGTGGGGAGGGCCCCTACAATGAGCAGTTCTTC.

The V call is TRBV11-2, the J call TRBJ1-2; a possible D gene is TRBD1 (6 bases). Germline-derived CDR1 and CDR2 are SGHAT and FQNNGV. This CDR3 is built from 15 residues. Trimming took 5 bases from V and 2 from J, leaving 15 bases between them. The CDR3 nucleotides read TGTGCCAGCAGCCCACCGGGACACTACAACTATGGCTACACCTTC. It codes for CASSPPGHYNYGYTF.

This clone was counted once. The chain's CDR3 is CASSLDSGEQYF. The CDR3 nucleotides are TGTGCCAGCAGCTTAGATAGCGGCGAGCAGTACTTC. The genes are TRBV7-2 and TRBJ2-7, with D possibly TRBD2 on 6 matching bases. The CDR3 is made up of 12 amino acids. The germline V gene has CDR1 SGHTA and CDR2 FQGNSA. The germline V and J ends were trimmed by 1 base and 6 bases, with 7 bases remaining between them.

This chain connects TRBV19 to TRBJ1-2, with a possible D match to TRBD1 (6 bases). Trimming took off 5 bases at V and 2 bases at J, with 21 bases between the two ends. Germline loops: CDR1 LNHDA, CDR2 SQIVND (reference sequence). This CDR3 is built from 17 residues. The CDR3 nucleotides are TGTGCCAGTAGTGGGGGCATGGGACAAAAGCGGAACTATGGCTACACCTTC. Encoded protein: CASSGGMGQKRNYGYTF.